The 2 T cell receptor beta chains given below trace back to one sample, sequenced in a study of T cell repertoires in cytomegalovirus infection. TCRdb reprocessed the reads with MiXCR, giving one entry per CDR3 protein. This table holds roughly 640,000 distinct CDR3 sequences, 20% to 25% found once. Specimen: CD8+ T cells from PBMCs. These TCRs come from a human donor in good health (CMV status not recorded). Some clones in this sample may be carry-over from other donors' samples.

This clonotype was observed many times. The chain couples TRBV11-3 to TRBJ2-1; 7 bases agree with TRBD1. The junction had 4 bases not matched to a gene; V was cut back by 6 bases and J by 2 bases. The CDR3 is 14 residues long. The germline CDR1 and CDR2 sequences are SGHNT and YENEEA. CDR3 nucleotides: TGTGCCAGCAGTATCGGGACAGCCTACAATGAGCAGTTCTTC. Its protein is CASSIGTAYNEQFF.

The V and J genes are TRBV14 and TRBJ1-1, with D hard to call. Germline CDR1 SGHDN, CDR2 FVKESK. This CDR3 has 12 amino acids. V lost 3 bases, J lost 8 bases, and 10 bases lay in between. CDR3 bases: TGTGCCAGCAGCCAGGATTCCTCCGAAGCTTTCTTT. This translates into CASSQDSSEAFF.